Given below is one T cell receptor (beta chain) in context. This sample was included in a study of control samples from healthy donors and cancer patients. The method was immunoSEQ multiplex PCR; TCRdb's version includes in-frame clones alone and lacks a portion of them. The table has some 40,000 clones, 83% seen once. Trimming took 6 bases from V and 1 from J, leaving 10 bases between them. Germline V gene sequence: CDR1 MNHEY, CDR2 SVGAGI. This CDR3 comprises 14 residues. Sequences were obtained from PBMCs. The chain is built from TRBV6-5 and TRBJ1-3; D uncertain. The sequence derives from a woman between 55 and 75 years old with lung cancer. Written as DNA, the CDR3 is TGTGCCAGCAGATTGACACTATCTGGAAACACCATATATTTT. This sequence encodes CASRLTLSGNTIYF.